A selection of T cell receptor beta chains follows, all from one sample in a study of blood T cell repertoires in COVID-19. Sequencing was performed with immunoSEQ multiplex PCR; in TCRdb, only in-frame clones are kept and a portion is missing. The data contain hundreds of thousands of clones, about nine tenths of them seen just once; the ten biggest clones take up under 14%. Sequences were obtained from peripheral blood. The source of these receptors is a man over 45 with COVID-19, enrolled during active disease. Each CDR3 is given with its conserved first and last residue. Fields, in order: V gene, D gene, clone size, J gene, CDR3 DNA, CDR3 protein. A D gene is named only where the DNA matches it firmly. Expanded clones get a size class; other rows say once, few or many, or leave the size out.

TRBV19	TRBD1	few	TRBJ1-4	TGTGCCAGTAGTACCGGGGAGGGACAGGTCGGAGAAAAACTGTTTTTT	CASSTGEGQVGEKLFF
TRBV5-1	TRBD1	.	TRBJ2-3	TGCGCCAGCAGCTTGGTCGGGACAGGAGCTGTAGATACGCAGTATTTT	CASSLVGTGAVDTQYF
TRBV30	TRBD1	.	TRBJ1-4	TGTGCCTGGAGAGATAAGACAGGGAAAAAAACAACTAATGAAAAACTGTTTTTT	CAWRDKTGKKTTNEKLFF
TRBV7-9	.	few	TRBJ1-6	TGTGCCAGCAGCTTAGTCGGTAATTCACCCCTCCACTTT	CASSLVGNSPLHF
TRBV5-1	TRBD1	few	TRBJ2-7	TGCGCCAGCAGCTTAGCCGGGACAGCCCAGACCGAGCAGTACTTC	CASSLAGTAQTEQYF
TRBV20-1	TRBD2	once	TRBJ2-5	TGCAGTGCTAGTCTAGCGGGAGGAGGCGGGGAGACCCAGTACTTC	CSASLAGGGGETQYF
TRBV4-2	TRBD1	.	TRBJ2-1	TGTGCCAGCAGCCATCTACAGGGGGAGTACAATGAGCAGTTCTTC	CASSHLQGEYNEQFF
TRBV7-2	.	.	TRBJ1-1	TGTGCCAGCAGGCCTCAGGGTCGGACTGAAGCTTTCTTT	CASRPQGRTEAFF
TRBV7-2	TRBD2	.	TRBJ2-1	TGTGCCAGCAGCCCTTACGGACTAGCGGGTATCAATGAGCAGTTCTTC	CASSPYGLAGINEQFF
TRBV30	.	.	TRBJ1-4	TGTGCCTGGAGTGTAGCTTGCGGACTGTTTTTT	CAWSVACGLFF
TRBV6-5	.	.	TRBJ2-7	TGTGCCAGCAGTTACTCGATACAGGGCGGCGAGCAGTACTTC	CASSYSIQGGEQYF
TRBV18	.	.	TRBJ1-1	TGTGCCAGCTCACCACCGGGGCGTACTGAAGCTTTCTTT	CASSPPGRTEAFF
TRBV7-8	TRBD2	.	TRBJ2-5	TGTGCCAGCAGCACCACTAGCGGGAGGGGAGAGACCCAGTACTTC	CASSTTSGRGETQYF
TRBV13	TRBD1	.	TRBJ1-1	TGTGCCAGCAGCTCGACCAGGGGGCAAGCTTTCTTT	CASSSTRGQAFF
TRBV9	TRBD1	.	TRBJ2-1	TGTGCCAGCAGCGTACCCTCCGGGACAGGGGGTATCAATGAGCAGTTCTTC	CASSVPSGTGGINEQFF
TRBV30	.	.	TRBJ2-1	TGTGCCTGGAGTGGTCCGGAGGGCTCCTACAATGAGCAGTTCTTC	CAWSGPEGSYNEQFF
TRBV2	TRBD2	.	TRBJ2-7	TGTGCCAGCAGTGGACTAGCGGGTTTGTACGAGCAGTACTTC	CASSGLAGLYEQYF
TRBV4-2	TRBD2	.	TRBJ2-3	TGTGCCAGCAGCCAAGCTGGAGGGAGCGGGGGGGCTGGAGATACGCAGTATTTT	CASSQAGGSGGAGDTQYF
TRBV6-5	.	.	TRBJ2-7	TGTGCCAGCAGTCCCTACCCCTACGAGCAGTACTTC	CASSPYPYEQYF
TRBV5-1	.	.	TRBJ2-7	TGCGCCAGCAGCTTGGGGTTAACAGGTCTCGGCGCCTACGAGCAGTACTTC	CASSLGLTGLGAYEQYF
TRBV5-5	.	once	TRBJ1-2	TGTGCCAGCAGCTGGGAGCATCCTAACTATGGCTACACCTTC	CASSWEHPNYGYTF
TRBV2	TRBD1	.	TRBJ1-2	TGTGCCAGCAGCGGACAGGGCTCCTATGGCTACACCTTC	CASSGQGSYGYTF
TRBV7-2	TRBD2	.	TRBJ2-5	TGTGCCAGCAGCTTAACTAGCGGGAGTGGAGAGACCCAGTACTTC	CASSLTSGSGETQYF
TRBV7-8	TRBD1	.	TRBJ1-5	TGTGCCAGCAGCCAGACAGGGAACAATCAGCCCCAGCATTTT	CASSQTGNNQPQHF